This entry is about one T cell receptor beta chain. Antigen: not known. Each patient with chemo-refractory metastatic non-small-cell lung cancer was treated with focal radiation plus CTLA-4 blockade using ipilimumab. This record comes from a study of radiotherapy plus CTLA-4 blockade in lung cancer. The wider study: Of all patients, around 20% responded objectively and approximately 31% showed disease control.

Measured with immunoSEQ multiplex PCR; TCRdb has only the in-frame clones, and not every one. Among around 99,000 clones listed, around nine tenths were seen once. Overall study findings and caveats: Radiotherapy plus ipilimumab was followed by expansion in blood of tumor-derived TCR clones. How blood T cell clones changed early, along with interferon-beta, reportedly forecast response best.

The source was peripheral blood, collected from a patient treated with radiotherapy plus ipilimumab. The clonotype originates from a human donor with non-small cell lung cancer that progressed on radiotherapy plus ipilimumab.

The CDR3 nucleotides are TGTGCCAGCAGCTTTCTGGGGGGGAACACCGGGGAGCTGTTTTTT. Amino acids: CASSFLGGNTGELFF. The chain joins TRBV13 to TRBJ2-2; perhaps TRBD2 as D (6 bases). The germline V gene has CDR1 PRHDT and CDR2 FYEKMQ (reference sequence). V was clipped by 3 bases and J by 1 base, with 9 bases between them. The CDR3 is 15 amino acids.